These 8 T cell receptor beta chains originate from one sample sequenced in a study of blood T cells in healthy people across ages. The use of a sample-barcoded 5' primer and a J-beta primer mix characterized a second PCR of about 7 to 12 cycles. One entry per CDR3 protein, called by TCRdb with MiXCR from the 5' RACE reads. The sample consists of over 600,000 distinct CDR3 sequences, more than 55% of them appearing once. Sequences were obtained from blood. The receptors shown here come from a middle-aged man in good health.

For the CDR3, the DNA is TGTGCCAGCAGCGGGGCAGGGAGCGAGCAGTACTTC. It encodes CASSGAGSEQYF. The chain recombines TRBV9 with TRBJ2-7, with D possibly called TRBD1 or TRBD2 (5 bases each). V gave up 3 bases and J gave up 6 bases, with 10 bases separating them. The germline CDR1 and CDR2 sequences are SGDLS and YYNGEE. The CDR3 consists of 12 residues. The whole variable domain, filled in from reference TRBV9 and TRBJ2-7, reads DSGVTQTPKHLITATGQRVTLRCSPRSGDLSVYWYQQSLDQGLQFLIQYYNGEERAKGNILERFSAQQFPDLHSELNLSSLELGDSALYFCASSGAGSEQYFGPGTRLTVT.

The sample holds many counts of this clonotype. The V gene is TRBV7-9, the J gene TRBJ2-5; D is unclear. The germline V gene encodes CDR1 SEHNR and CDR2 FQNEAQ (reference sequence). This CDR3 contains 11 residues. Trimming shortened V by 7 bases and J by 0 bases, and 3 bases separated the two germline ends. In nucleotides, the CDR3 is TGTGCCAGCACCGACCAAGAGACCCAGTACTTC. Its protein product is CASTDQETQYF. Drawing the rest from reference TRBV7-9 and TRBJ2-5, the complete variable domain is DTGVSQNPRHKITKRGQNVTFRCDPISEHNRLYWYRQTLGQGPEFLTYFQNEAQLEKSRLLSDRFSAERPKGSFSTLEIQRTEQGDSAMYLCASTDQETQYFGPGTRLLVL.

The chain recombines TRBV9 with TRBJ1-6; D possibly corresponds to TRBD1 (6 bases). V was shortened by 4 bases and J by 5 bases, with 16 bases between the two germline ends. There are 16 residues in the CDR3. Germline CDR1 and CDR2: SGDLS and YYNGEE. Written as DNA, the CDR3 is TGTGCCAGCAGCCCCACCTCGGGGGCCCATAATTCACCCCTCCACTTT. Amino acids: CASSPTSGAHNSPLHF.

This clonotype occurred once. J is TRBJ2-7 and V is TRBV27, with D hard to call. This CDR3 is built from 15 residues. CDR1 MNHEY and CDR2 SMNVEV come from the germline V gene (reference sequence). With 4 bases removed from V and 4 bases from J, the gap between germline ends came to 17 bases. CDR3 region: CASSSPVRSIYEQYF. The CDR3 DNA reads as TGTGCCAGCAGTTCCCCGGTCCGATCAATTTACGAGCAGTACTTC.

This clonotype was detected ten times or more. CDR3 in DNA: TGCGCCAGCAGTTCATCTGGACCCTCCGGACAGGGCGCCTCACCCCTCCACTTT. Its translation: CASSSSGPSGQGASPLHF. V gene TRBV5-1 combines with J gene TRBJ1-6; TRBD1 matches at 8 bases. Germline assignment: CDR1 SGHRS and CDR2 YFSETQ. The CDR3 has 18 residues. The ends lost 5 bases at V and 10 bases at J; junction bases unmatched: 20.

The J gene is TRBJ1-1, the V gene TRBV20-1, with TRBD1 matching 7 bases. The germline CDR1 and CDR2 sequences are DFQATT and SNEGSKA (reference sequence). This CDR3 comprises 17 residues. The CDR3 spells CSAKGGQSRGMNTEAFF. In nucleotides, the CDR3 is TGCAGCGCCAAAGGGGGACAGAGCAGGGGCATGAACACTGAAGCTTTCTTT.

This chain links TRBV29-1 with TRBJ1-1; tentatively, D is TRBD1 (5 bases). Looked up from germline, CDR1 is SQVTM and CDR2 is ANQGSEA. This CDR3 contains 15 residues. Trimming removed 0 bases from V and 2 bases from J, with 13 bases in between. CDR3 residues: CSVEDWGGVNTEAFF. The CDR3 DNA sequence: TGCAGCGTTGAAGACTGGGGAGGGGTAAACACTGAAGCTTTCTTT.

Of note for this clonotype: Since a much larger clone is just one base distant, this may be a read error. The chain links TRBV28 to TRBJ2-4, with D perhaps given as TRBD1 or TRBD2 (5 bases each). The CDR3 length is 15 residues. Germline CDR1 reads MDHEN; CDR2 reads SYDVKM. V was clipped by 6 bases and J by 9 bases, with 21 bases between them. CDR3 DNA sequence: TGTGCCAGCAGCCCCCAAGGAGGTGGGGGTCCCATTCAGTACTTC. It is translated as CASSPQGGGGPIQYF.